Below, one TCR beta chain is given with its context. Its cognate antigen has yet to be identified. Nothing much larger sits one base from this clone, and base qualities are not available. These data are taken from a study of blood T cell repertoires in COVID-19 (dated by TCRdb to about 2020). Background for the entire study: Collaborator samples came from the United States, Italy and Spain and covered acute and convalescent phases of COVID-19. Samples came from the ongoing ImmuneRACE study (first 160 participants) plus 1,254 subjects from 6 global collaborators. Sample metadata almost always included a de-identified subject ID, COVID-19 status, age in years and sex. The repertoires were released in a freely available public database intended as a resource for research on the immune response to SARS-CoV-2. Subjects who had been exposed to COVID-19, were actively infected with it, or had recovered from it provided the deeply sampled blood TCRbeta repertoires that made up the dataset. HLA class I and class II types, where available, came from metadata supplied by the sample provider rather than from assay-based typing. The prospective study material was composed of cDNA or gDNA derived from T cells, B-cell-depleted T cells, or PBMCs.

The investigation overall reported the following: How much clinical and demographic metadata was included differed by source and by participant, and the metadata was provided uncurated.

The germline V and J ends show losses of 5 bases and 3 bases respectively, and no gene match explains 17 bases of the junction. From cysteine to phenylalanine, the CDR3 is 18 amino acids long. The retained sequence is limited to the CDR3, 54 bases, with the frame set at the first base. The germline V gene encodes CDR1 SGHVS and CDR2 FQNEAQ. Each collaborating institution followed its own protocols to collect whole blood in K2EDTA tubes. For TCRbeta analysis, collaborator samples were shipped as frozen whole blood, as isolated PBMCs, or as DNA extracted from either sample type. The immunoSEQ Assay, a bias-controlled multiplex PCR, was used to amplify TCRbeta CDR3 regions from genomic DNA. The authors' analysis ran thus. The number of nucleated cells in each sample was estimated from the amplification of reference gene primers within the assay. To quantify the absolute abundance of each unique TCRbeta CDR3 rearrangement, sequence reads were collapsed and filtered. For each sample, productive Simpson clonality was calculated by taking the square root of Simpson's diversity index across productive rearrangements. TCRdb took over this immuneACCESS table, retaining in-frame rearrangements with V and J assigned. Such tables are incomplete; in checked studies, under half of the missing clones stem from an unresolved V gene, and the remainder is unexplained. D and trimming were read from the DNA, whereas the V and J calls and clone size are those reported in that table. The sample profile shows roughly 43,000 clones; 88% of them were found once. The top ten clonotypes cover about 5.3% of the sample.

Source material: peripheral blood. The chain is assembled from TRBV7-8 and TRBJ2-3; TRBD2 matches 7 bases in the middle. The clonotype comes from a human donor in a cohort sampled during active COVID-19. The CDR3 reads CASSPAPRRELGTDTQYF. The DNA sequence is given as TGTGCCAGCAGCCCCGCTCCCAGGCGGGAGCTGGGGACAGATACGCAGTATTTT.